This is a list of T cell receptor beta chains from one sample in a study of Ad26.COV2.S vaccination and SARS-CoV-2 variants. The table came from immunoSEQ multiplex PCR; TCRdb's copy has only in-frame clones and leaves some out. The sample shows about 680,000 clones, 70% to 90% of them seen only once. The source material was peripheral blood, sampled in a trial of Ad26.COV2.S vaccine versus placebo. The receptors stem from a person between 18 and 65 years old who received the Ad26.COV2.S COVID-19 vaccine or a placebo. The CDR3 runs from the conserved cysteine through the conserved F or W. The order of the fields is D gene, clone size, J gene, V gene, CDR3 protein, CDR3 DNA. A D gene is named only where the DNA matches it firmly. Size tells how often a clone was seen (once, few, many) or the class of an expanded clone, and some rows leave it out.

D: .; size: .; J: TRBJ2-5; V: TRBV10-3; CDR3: CAISGGGRGQETQYF; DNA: TGTGCCATCAGTGGAGGGGGAAGGGGCCAAGAGACCCAGTACTTC
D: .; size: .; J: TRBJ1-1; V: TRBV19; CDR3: CASSIQSNTEAFF; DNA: TGTGCCAGTAGTATACAGTCGAACACTGAAGCTTTCTTT
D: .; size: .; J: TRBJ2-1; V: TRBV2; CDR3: CASSRTSSYNEQFF; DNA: TGTGCCAGCAGTAGGACGAGCTCCTACAATGAGCAGTTCTTC
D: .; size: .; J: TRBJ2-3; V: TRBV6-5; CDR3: CASSYTYSSTDTQYF; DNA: TGTGCCAGCAGTTACACGTACTCTAGCACAGATACGCAGTATTTT
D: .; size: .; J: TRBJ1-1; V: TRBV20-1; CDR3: CSARDQAEAFF; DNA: TGCAGTGCTAGAGATCAGGCTGAAGCTTTCTTT
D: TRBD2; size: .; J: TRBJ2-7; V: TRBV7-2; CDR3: CASSLESGGSPHYEQYF; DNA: TGTGCCAGCAGCTTAGAATCGGGCGGGAGCCCCCACTACGAGCAGTACTTC
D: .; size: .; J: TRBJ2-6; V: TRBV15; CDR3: CATSRDAGGANVLTF; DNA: TGTGCCACCAGCAGAGATGCAGGAGGGGCCAACGTCCTGACTTTC
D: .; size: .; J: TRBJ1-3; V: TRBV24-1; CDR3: CATSDWGPQPVSGNTIYF; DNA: TGTGCCACCAGTGATTGGGGGCCGCAGCCTGTCTCTGGAAACACCATATATTTT
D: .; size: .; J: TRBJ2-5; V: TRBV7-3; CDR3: CASSSTDGTQYF; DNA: TGTGCCAGCAGCTCCACAGATGGAACCCAGTACTTC
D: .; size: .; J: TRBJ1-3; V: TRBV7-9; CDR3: CASSLRGLSSGNTIYF; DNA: TGTGCCAGCAGCTTGAGGGGTCTTAGCTCTGGAAACACCATATATTTT
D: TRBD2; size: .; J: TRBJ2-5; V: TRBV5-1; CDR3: CASSLEGGGDQETQYF; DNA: TGCGCCAGCAGCTTGGAAGGCGGGGGGGACCAAGAGACCCAGTACTTC
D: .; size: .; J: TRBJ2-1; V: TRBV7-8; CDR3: CASSPTANEQFF; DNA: TGTGCCAGCAGCCCCACCGCCAATGAGCAGTTCTTC
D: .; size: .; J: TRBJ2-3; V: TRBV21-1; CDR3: CASSKAIFRDNSTDTQYF; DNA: TGTGCCAGCAGCAAAGCCATATTCCGGGACAATAGCACAGATACGCAGTATTTT
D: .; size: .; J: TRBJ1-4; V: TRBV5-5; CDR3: CASSLVTANEKLFF; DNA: TGTGCCAGCAGCTTAGTAACAGCGAATGAAAAACTGTTTTTT
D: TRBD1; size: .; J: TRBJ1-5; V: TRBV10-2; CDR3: CASSEIPDRGGDQPQHF; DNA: TGCGCCAGCAGTGAGATCCCGGACAGGGGAGGAGATCAGCCCCAGCATTTT
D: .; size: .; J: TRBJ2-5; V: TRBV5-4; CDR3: CASSLISGQETQYF; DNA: TGTGCCAGCAGCTTGATCAGCGGCCAAGAGACCCAGTACTTC
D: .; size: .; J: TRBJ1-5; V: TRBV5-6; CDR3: CASSKWVGWSNQPQHF; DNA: TGTGCCAGCAGCAAATGGGTAGGTTGGAGCAATCAGCCCCAGCATTTT
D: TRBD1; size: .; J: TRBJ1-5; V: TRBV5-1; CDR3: CASSPEEGQGTQPQHF; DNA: TGCGCCAGCAGCCCCGAGGAGGGACAGGGGACTCAGCCCCAGCATTTT
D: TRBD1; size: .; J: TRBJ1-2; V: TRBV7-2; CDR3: CASSLTGQGAYGYTF; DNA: TGTGCCAGCAGCCTGACCGGACAGGGGGCCTATGGCTACACCTTC
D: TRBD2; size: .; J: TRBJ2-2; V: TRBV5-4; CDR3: CASSDGRATGELFF; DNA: TGTGCCAGCAGCGACGGGAGGGCCACCGGGGAGCTGTTTTTT
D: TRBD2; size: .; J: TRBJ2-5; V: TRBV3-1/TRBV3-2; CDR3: CASSQEASGRGSQYF; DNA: TGTGCCAGCAGCCAAGAAGCTAGCGGGAGAGGGTCCCAGTACTTC
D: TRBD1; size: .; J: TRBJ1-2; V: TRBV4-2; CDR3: CASSQAGQGFYGYTF; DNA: TGTGCCAGCAGCCAGGCCGGACAGGGGTTCTATGGCTACACCTTC
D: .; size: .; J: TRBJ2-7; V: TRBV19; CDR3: CASKNQGSYEQYF; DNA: TGTGCCAGTAAGAATCAGGGTTCCTACGAGCAGTACTTC
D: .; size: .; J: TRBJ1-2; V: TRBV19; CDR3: CASSWDYGYTF; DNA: TGTGCCAGTAGTTGGGACTATGGCTACACCTTC
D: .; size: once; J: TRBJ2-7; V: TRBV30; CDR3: CAWTSGWGQGPSYEQYF; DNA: TGTGCCTGGACCAGCGGCTGGGGGCAGGGCCCCTCCTACGAGCAGTACTTC
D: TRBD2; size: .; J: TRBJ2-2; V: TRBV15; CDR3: CATLRAGVGTGELFF; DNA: TGTGCCACCCTACGAGCGGGAGTTGGCACCGGGGAGCTGTTTTTT
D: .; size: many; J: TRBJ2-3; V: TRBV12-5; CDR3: CASGFQGYSSTDTQYF; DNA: TGTGCTAGTGGTTTCCAGGGTTATAGTAGCACAGATACGCAGTATTTT
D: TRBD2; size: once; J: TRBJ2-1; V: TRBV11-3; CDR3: CASSPTSGTYNEQFF; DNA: TGTGCCAGCAGCCCCACTAGCGGGACCTACAATGAGCAGTTCTTC
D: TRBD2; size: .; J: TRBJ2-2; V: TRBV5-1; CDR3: CASSSRTSGRHTGELFF; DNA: TGCGCCAGCAGCTCTCGGACTAGCGGGAGGCACACCGGGGAGCTGTTTTTT
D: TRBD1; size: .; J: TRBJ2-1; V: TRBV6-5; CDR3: CASREYGTGMDEQFF; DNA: TGTGCCAGCAGAGAGTACGGGACAGGGATGGATGAGCAGTTCTTC
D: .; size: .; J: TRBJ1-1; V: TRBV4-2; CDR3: CASSQVSRIEAFF; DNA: TGTGCCAGCAGCCAAGTTTCACGGATTGAAGCTTTCTTT
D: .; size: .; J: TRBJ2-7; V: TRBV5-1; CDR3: CASSLAGTYEQYF; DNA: TGCGCCAGCAGCTTGGCAGGGACCTACGAGCAGTACTTC
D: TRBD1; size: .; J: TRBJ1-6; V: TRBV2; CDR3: CASSERAGGSPLHF; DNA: TGTGCCAGCAGTGAAAGGGCAGGGGGATCACCCCTCCACTTT
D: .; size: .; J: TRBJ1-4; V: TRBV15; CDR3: CATSRDHREKLFF; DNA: TGTGCCACCAGCAGAGATCACCGAGAAAAACTGTTTTTT
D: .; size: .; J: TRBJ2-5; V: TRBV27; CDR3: CASSLPGHSVETQYF; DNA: TGTGCCAGCAGTTTGCCGGGACACTCCGTGGAGACCCAGTACTTC
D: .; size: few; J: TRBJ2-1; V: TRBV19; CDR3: CASRPLGTYNEQFF; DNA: TGTGCCAGCAGGCCGCTCGGAACGTACAATGAGCAGTTCTTC
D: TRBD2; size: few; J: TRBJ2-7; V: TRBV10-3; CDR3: CAISPQRGGVDEQYF; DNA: TGTGCCATCAGCCCCCAGCGGGGGGGCGTCGACGAGCAGTACTTC
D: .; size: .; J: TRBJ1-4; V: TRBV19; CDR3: CASGIQVNEKLFF; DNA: TGTGCCAGCGGTATCCAGGTTAATGAAAAACTGTTTTTT
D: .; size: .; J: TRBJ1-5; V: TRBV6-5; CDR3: CASSNNWNNQPQHF; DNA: TGTGCCAGCAGTAATAATTGGAACAATCAGCCCCAGCATTTT
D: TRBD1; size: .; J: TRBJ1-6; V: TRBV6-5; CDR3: CASRDPGQDNSPLHF; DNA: TGTGCCAGCAGGGATCCGGGACAGGATAATTCACCCCTCCACTTT
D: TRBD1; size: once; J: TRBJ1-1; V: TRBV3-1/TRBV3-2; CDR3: CASSQATGDTEAFF; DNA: TGTGCCAGCAGCCAAGCCACAGGGGACACTGAAGCTTTCTTT
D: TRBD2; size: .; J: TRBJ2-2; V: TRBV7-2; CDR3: CASRPGLAGKTGELFF; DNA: TGTGCCAGCAGACCCGGACTAGCGGGAAAAACCGGGGAGCTGTTTTTT
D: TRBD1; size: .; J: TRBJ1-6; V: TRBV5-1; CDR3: CASSRDRSDGTPLHF; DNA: TGCGCCAGCAGCCGGGACAGGTCGGATGGGACACCCCTCCACTTT
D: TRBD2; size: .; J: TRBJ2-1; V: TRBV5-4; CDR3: CASSFGTSGYNEQFF; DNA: TGTGCCAGCAGCTTCGGGACTAGCGGCTACAATGAGCAGTTCTTC
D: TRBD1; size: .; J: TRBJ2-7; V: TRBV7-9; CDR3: CASSSGQGVDEQYF; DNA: TGTGCCAGCAGCTCTGGACAGGGGGTCGACGAGCAGTACTTC
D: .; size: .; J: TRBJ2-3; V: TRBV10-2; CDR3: CASKGTAGTDTQYF; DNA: TGCGCCAGCAAGGGGACTGCGGGGACAGATACGCAGTATTTT
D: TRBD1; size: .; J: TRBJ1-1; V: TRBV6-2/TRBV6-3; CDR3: CASSSVQGYTEAFF; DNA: TGTGCCAGCAGCTCGGTACAGGGGTACACTGAAGCTTTCTTT
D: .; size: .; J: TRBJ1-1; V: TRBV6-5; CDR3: CASSRPHIPNTEAFF; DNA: TGTGCCAGCAGCCGACCTCACATCCCCAACACTGAAGCTTTCTTT
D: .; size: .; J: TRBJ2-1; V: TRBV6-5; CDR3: CASSLGVQSYNEQFF; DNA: TGTGCCAGCAGCCTAGGGGTCCAATCCTACAATGAGCAGTTCTTC
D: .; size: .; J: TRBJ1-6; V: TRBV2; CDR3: CANGTGKSPNSPLHF; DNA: TGTGCCAATGGAACAGGGAAAAGCCCGAATTCACCCCTCCACTTT
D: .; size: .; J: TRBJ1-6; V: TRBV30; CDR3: CAWSRGANSPLHF; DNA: TGTGCCTGGAGCCGGGGGGCCAATTCACCCCTCCACTTT
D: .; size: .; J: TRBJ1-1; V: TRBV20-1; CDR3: CSASRAAKGDTEAFF; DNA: TGCAGTGCTAGTCGGGCAGCTAAAGGGGACACTGAAGCTTTCTTT
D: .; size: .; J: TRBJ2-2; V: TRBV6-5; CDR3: CASSLRAGELFF; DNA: TGTGCCAGCAGTCTCCGGGCCGGGGAGCTGTTTTTT